Listed here are 21 T cell receptor beta chains from one sample, sequenced in a study of Graves' ophthalmopathy and Graves' hyperthyroidism. TCR beta CDR3 amplification used RNA transcripts. First-round RT-PCR used HTBI primers; second-round multiplex PCR followed. Each CDR3 protein is one row after TCRdb ran MiXCR on the multiplex PCR reads. Among 900,000 to 1,200,000 distinct CDR3 sequences listed, about 40% were seen once. Sequencing was performed on peripheral blood or thyroid tissue (not recorded which). Receptors were obtained from an adult man with Graves' hyperthyroidism.

The chain carries TRBV12-3 or TRBV12-4 and TRBJ2-7; 12 bases are shared with TRBD1. CDR3 length equals 18 residues. The trim removed 6 bases at V and 2 bases at J, leaving 14 bases unmatched. The CDR3, as DNA: TGTGCCAGCAGCGGGGCCGGGACAGGGGGCTTTCGCACCTACGAGCAGTACTTC. It encodes CASSGAGTGGFRTYEQYF.

This clonotype was picked up many times. J is TRBJ2-7 and V is TRBV7-2, with no clear D. This CDR3 region has 14 residues. The V and J ends lost 3 bases and 0 bases respectively, with 9 bases between them. CDR1 is SGHTA, CDR2 FQGNSA, per germline. CDR3 region: CASSFSAASYEQYF. The CDR3 DNA reads as TGTGCCAGCAGCTTTTCCGCAGCCTCCTACGAGCAGTACTTC.

The chain has TRBV14 and TRBJ2-7, with 7 bases fitting TRBD1. Germline V gene sequence: CDR1 SGHDN, CDR2 FVKESK. J gave up 2 bases and V 3 bases, and 16 bases lay outside the gene matches. The CDR3 runs 18 residues. CDR3 in amino acids: CASSQPRLEGDSAYEQYF. The CDR3 nucleotides read TGTGCCAGCAGCCAGCCAAGACTCGAGGGGGACAGTGCCTACGAGCAGTACTTC.

The chain combines TRBV7-9 with TRBJ2-5; 7 bases align to TRBD2. Germline CDR1 is SEHNR and CDR2 is FQNEAQ (reference sequence). The V and J ends lost 8 bases and 5 bases, in that order; junction bases with no gene match: 17. This CDR3 contains 16 residues. The CDR3 DNA follows: TGTGCCAGCCCACCACCCCGGATGCGGGAGAAGGAGACCCAGTACTTC. Amino acids: CASPPPRMREKETQYF. The variable domain in full, completed from reference TRBV7-9 and TRBJ2-5, reads DTGVSQNPRHKITKRGQNVTFRCDPISEHNRLYWYRQTLGQGPEFLTYFQNEAQLEKSRLLSDRFSAERPKGSFSTLEIQRTEQGDSAMYLCASPPPRMREKETQYFGPGTRLLVL.

This clonotype was picked up many times. The chain employs TRBV4-3 and TRBJ2-2, with no clear D. CDR3 length: 16 amino acids. The V end lost 4 bases, the J end lost 0 bases, and 12 bases lay between the germline ends. The germline CDR1 and CDR2 sequences are LGHNA and YSLEER. CDR3 nucleotides: TGCGCCAGCAGCCGATTCTACACGGCGAACACCGGGGAGCTGTTTTTT. Translated: CASSRFYTANTGELFF.

About this clonotype itself: A much larger clone differs by one base, so this may be a read error. The chain employs TRBV12-3 or TRBV12-4 and TRBJ1-5, with a weak D call TRBD1 (6 bases). The CDR3 is 14 residues long. As DNA, the CDR3 is TGTGACAGCAGTTCAGGGGTCATCAATCAGCCCCAGCATTTT. As protein: CDSSSGVINQPQHF.

There are many counts of this clonotype. V usage is TRBV7-2 and J usage is TRBJ2-2; 9 bases line up with TRBD2. This CDR3 comprises 16 residues. The trim removed 5 bases at V and 2 bases at J, leaving 6 bases unmatched. Germline V gene sequence: CDR1 SGHTA, CDR2 FQGNSA. CDR3 region: CASSPQAGGNTGELFF. The CDR3 DNA reads TGTGCCAGCAGCCCTCAAGCGGGAGGAAACACCGGGGAGCTGTTTTTT.

In its sample, this clonotype was seen many times. The J gene is TRBJ2-7, the V gene TRBV7-2; 8 nucleotides agree with TRBD1. V shed 0 bases and J 9 bases; nucleotides not matched to a gene: 7. This CDR3 has 14 amino acids. Germline V gene lookup returns CDR1 SGHTA and CDR2 FQGNSA. The CDR3 reads CASSLAPDRVGQYF. The DNA of the CDR3 is TGTGCCAGCAGCTTAGCGCCGGACAGGGTCGGGCAGTACTTC.

This clonotype was recorded many times. V is TRBV7-2 and J is TRBJ1-2; 10 bases align to TRBD1. The CDR3 consists of 15 residues. Germline V gene lookup returns CDR1 SGHTA and CDR2 FQGNSA. Germline trimming cut 5 bases from V and 4 bases from J; bases unmatched to any gene: 7. In nucleotides, the CDR3 is TGTGCCAGCAGCGTCTCCGGGACAGGGGTCTATGGCTACACCTTC. Translated: CASSVSGTGVYGYTF.

With regard to this clonotype: A much bigger clone sits one base away, suggesting this may be a read error. This CDR3 reads CASSLGPGQGSYEQYF. The CDR3 DNA reads as TGTGCCAGCAGCTTAGGACCGGGACAGGGCTCCTACGAGCAGTACTTC. The chain uses TRBV7-6 and TRBJ2-7; 9 bases agree with TRBD1. This CDR3 comprises 16 residues. V trimming: 1 base; J trimming: 0 bases; junction bases outside the gene matches: 4. Germline assignment: CDR1 SGHVS and CDR2 FNYEAQ.

This clonotype was counted a few times. An end of the junction does not agree with germline; a read error may underlie this. The CDR3 DNA is TGTGCCAGCAGCCAAGAACAGGGAGGCAATCAGCCCCAGCATTTT. Protein: CASSQEQGGNQPQHF. The chain combines TRBV4-1 with TRBJ1-5; perhaps TRBD1 as D (6 bases). The CDR3 has 15 residues. From germline, CDR1 is MGHRA and CDR2 YSYEKL.

This clonotype occurred many times. This chain uses TRBV19 with TRBJ2-7; no definite D call. Trimming left V 4 bases short and J 4 bases short, with 17 bases between. Germline V gene data show CDR1 as LNHDA and CDR2 as SQIVND (reference sequence). CDR3 length equals 15 residues. The CDR3 DNA sequence: TGTGCCAGTAGTAGCGGACGCCGGCAAATTTACGAGCAGTACTTC. Protein: CASSSGRRQIYEQYF.

This clonotype was seen repeatedly, ten times or more. The gene calls are TRBV7-6 and TRBJ2-5; D possibly corresponds to TRBD1 (6 bases). The CDR3 sequence is 14 residues long. The germline V gene encodes CDR1 SGHVS and CDR2 FNYEAQ. Trimming took 5 bases from V and 1 from J, leaving 11 bases between them. CDR3 coding DNA: TGTGCCAGCAGCCCAGACAGGCTCCAAGAGACCCAGTACTTC. As protein: CASSPDRLQETQYF.

CDR3 region: CASSDWTAMNTEAFF. The CDR3 nucleotides read TGTGCCAGCAGTGACTGGACAGCTATGAACACTGAAGCTTTCTTT. J is TRBJ1-1 and V is TRBV12-3 or TRBV12-4, with D possibly TRBD1 on 6 matching bases. The CDR3 loop spans 15 amino acids. V was trimmed by 5 bases and J by 0 bases, leaving 13 bases between them.

A few counts support this clonotype. V usage is TRBV20-1 and J usage is TRBJ2-7; 11 nucleotides match TRBD2. This CDR3 has 16 residues. Per germline, CDR1 DFQATT and CDR2 SNEGSKA (reference sequence). V was pared by 2 bases and J by 4 bases, with 10 bases of the junction left unmatched. CDR3 region: CSARFKLAGVLYEQYF. CDR3 DNA sequence: TGCAGTGCTAGATTCAAACTAGCGGGAGTGTTGTACGAGCAGTACTTC.

This clonotype was seen ten or more times. The genes are TRBV12-3 or TRBV12-4 and TRBJ1-6, with 8 bases lining up with TRBD1. V was clipped by 4 bases and J by 10 bases; unmatched bases: 3. The CDR3 runs 13 residues. CDR3 in amino acids: CASSSQGGSPLHF. The CDR3 region has the DNA TGTGCCAGCAGTTCACAGGGGGGGTCACCCCTCCACTTT.

The sample holds many counts of this clonotype. J is TRBJ2-7 and V is TRBV2, with D uncertain. The V and J ends lost 6 bases and 1 base respectively, with 7 bases between them. The CDR3 covers 12 residues. From germline, CDR1 is SNHLY and CDR2 FYNNEI. CDR3 amino acids: CASRALSYEQYF. The CDR3 region has the DNA TGTGCCAGCAGGGCCTTATCCTACGAGCAGTACTTC.

The rearrangement links TRBV6-1 to TRBJ2-2, with TRBD1 as a possible D gene (5 bases). Germline assignment: CDR1 MNHNS and CDR2 SASEGT. CDR3 length: 13 residues. V lost 2 bases to trimming and J lost 8 bases, with 9 bases between them. The CDR3 here is CASSETGWGELFF. The CDR3 DNA is TGTGCCAGCAGTGAAACAGGATGGGGGGAGCTGTTTTTT.

This chain links TRBV11-2 with TRBJ1-2; TRBD1 matches 7 bases. There are 16 residues in the CDR3. V shed 2 bases, J shed 5 bases, and the junction held 11 bases outside the gene matches. Germline values: CDR1 SGHAT, CDR2 FQNNGV. The CDR3 protein is CASSLNTGVGLYGYTF. CDR3 bases: TGTGCCAGCAGCTTAAATACAGGGGTCGGCCTATATGGCTACACCTTC.

V gene TRBV20-1 combines with J gene TRBJ1-1; the D gene is possibly TRBD1 (5 bases). Per the germline V gene, CDR1 is DFQATT and CDR2 is SNEGSKA (reference sequence). The CDR3 is 12 amino acids. The V gene lost 3 bases and the J gene lost 8 bases, with 13 bases spanning the gap. CDR3 bases: TGCAGTGCTAGCAAGGGGAGCTCAGAAGCTTTCTTT. Its protein product is CSASKGSSEAFF.

Concerning this clonotype itself: This may be a read error: a much more frequent sequence differs by one nucleotide. The rearrangement links TRBV7-2 to TRBJ1-2; TRBD1 is a possible D gene (5 bases). This CDR3 has 13 amino acids. Per germline, CDR1 SGHTA and CDR2 FQGNSA. The CDR3 sequence is CAGSAGGGLGYTF. The DNA for the CDR3 is TGTGCCGGCAGCGCTGGTGGGGGGTTGGGCTACACCTTC.